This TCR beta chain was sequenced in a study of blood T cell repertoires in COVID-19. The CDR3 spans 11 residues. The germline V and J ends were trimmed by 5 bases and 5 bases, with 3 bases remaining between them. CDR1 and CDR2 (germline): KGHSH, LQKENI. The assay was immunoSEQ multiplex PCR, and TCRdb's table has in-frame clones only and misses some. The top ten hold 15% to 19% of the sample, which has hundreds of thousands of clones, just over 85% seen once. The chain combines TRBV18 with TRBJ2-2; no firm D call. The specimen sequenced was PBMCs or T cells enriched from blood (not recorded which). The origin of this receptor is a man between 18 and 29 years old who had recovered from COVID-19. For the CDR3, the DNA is TGTGCCAGCTCAACTACCGGGGAGCTGTTTTTT. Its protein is CASSTTGELFF.